This TCR beta chain was observed in a study of identical twins. V shed 6 bases and J shed 2 bases, with 14 bases lying between them. The CDR3 is 15 residues long. The germline gives CDR1 MDHEN, CDR2 SYDVKM. TCRdb reprocessed the 5' RACE reads with MiXCR, giving one entry per CDR3 protein. The sample holds more than 400,000 distinct CDR3 sequences; around 15% are singletons and the top ten take 0.44%. The sample was also linked to a second study, of yellow fever vaccine responses in identical twins.

The sequencing input was CD4+ T cells sorted from blood. The V call is TRBV28, the J call TRBJ2-1, with D perhaps being TRBD1 or TRBD2 (6 bases each). The source of this sequence is a woman between 18 and 29 years old in good health. The CDR3 DNA reads TGTGCCAGCAGGAGGGGGGACGGGCCCTACAATGAGCAGTTCTTC. Translated: CASRRGDGPYNEQFF.